The clone carrying this T cell receptor beta chain has just one count. Its antigen remains unidentified. The sample originates from a study of cytomegalovirus exposure and HLA in healthy donors. Study at large: Per a later analysis, the approximately 690 first-cohort and 100 to 150 validation repertoires shared one platform. Broader study findings: Cytomegalovirus association was assigned to some 160 TCR beta chains. That first-cohort TCR clusters tended to co-occur in the approximately 120 validation repertoires was found in a later analysis. Reported performance of the classifier showed diagnosis of cytomegalovirus status with high specificity and sensitivity.

With V trimmed by 8 bases and J by 7 bases, 0 bases remained unmatched. CDR3 length: 11 residues. CDR1 SGHAT and CDR2 FQNNGV come from the germline V gene. Produced via immunoSEQ multiplex PCR; TCRdb's table is partial and in-frame only. The profile shows tens of thousands of clones, roughly 84% of them singletons. Sequencing was carried out using PBMCs. V gene TRBV11-2 combines with J gene TRBJ2-4, with 9 bases aligning to TRBD1. This clonotype was sampled from a woman aged 18-35 years in good health and CMV-seropositive. CDR3 protein: CASGQGNIQYF. Written as DNA, the CDR3 is TGTGCCAGCGGACAGGGGAACATTCAGTACTTC.